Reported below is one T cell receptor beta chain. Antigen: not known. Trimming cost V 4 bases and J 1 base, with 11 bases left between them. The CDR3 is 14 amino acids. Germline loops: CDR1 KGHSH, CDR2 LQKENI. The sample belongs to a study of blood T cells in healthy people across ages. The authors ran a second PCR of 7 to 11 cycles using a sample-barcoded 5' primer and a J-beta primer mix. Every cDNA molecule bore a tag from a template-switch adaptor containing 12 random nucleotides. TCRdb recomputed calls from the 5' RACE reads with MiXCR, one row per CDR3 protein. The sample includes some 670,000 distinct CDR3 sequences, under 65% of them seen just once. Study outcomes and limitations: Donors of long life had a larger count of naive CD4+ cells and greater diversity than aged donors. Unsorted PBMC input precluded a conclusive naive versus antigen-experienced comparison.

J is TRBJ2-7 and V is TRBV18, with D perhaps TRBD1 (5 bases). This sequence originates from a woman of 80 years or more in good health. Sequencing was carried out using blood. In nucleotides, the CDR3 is TGTGCCAGCTCACACAGGACGGAATCCTACGAGCAGTACTTC. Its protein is CASSHRTESYEQYF.